Presented here are 21 T cell receptor beta chains from one specimen sequenced in a study of T cell responses to AZD1222 COVID-19 vaccine. Only in-frame clones appear in the TCRdb table, and some are missing; sequencing was by immunoSEQ multiplex PCR. Among over 85,000 clones listed, around 85% were seen once. The material sequenced was peripheral blood, taken 28 days after the second AZD1222 dose. The origin of the receptors is an adult who received the AZD1222 COVID-19 vaccine.

The CDR3 sequence is CASSIKGEKLFF. Here the CDR3 DNA reads TGTGCCAGTAGTATCAAGGGGGAAAAACTGTTTTTT. This chain uses TRBV19 with TRBJ1-4; tentatively, D is TRBD1 (5 bases). From germline, CDR1 is LNHDA and CDR2 SQIVND (reference sequence). Trimming removed 3 bases at V and 8 bases at J, with 7 bases between. The CDR3 sequence is 12 residues long.

The V and J genes are TRBV5-1 and TRBJ2-7; possibly TRBD1 for D (6 bases). Per germline, CDR1 SGHRS and CDR2 YFSETQ. The CDR3 sequence is 14 residues long. Trimming removed 2 bases at V and 6 bases at J, with 15 bases between. CDR3 in amino acids: CASSFRDTTIEQYF. CDR3 in DNA: TGCGCCAGCAGCTTTCGGGACACTACGATCGAGCAGTACTTC.

The chain couples TRBV10-3 to TRBJ1-2; possible D gene TRBD1, 5 bases. This CDR3 is built from 14 residues. Germline-derived CDR1 and CDR2 are ENHRY and SYGVKD. The germline V and J ends were trimmed by 0 bases and 8 bases, with 13 bases remaining between them. The CDR3 DNA sequence: TGTGCCATCAGTGAGTCGGGGACCTTCGGGGGCTACACCTTC. This sequence encodes CAISESGTFGGYTF.

The chain has TRBV27 and TRBJ2-7; 7 bases are a match to TRBD1. The CDR3 sequence is 15 residues long. Germline CDR1 reads MNHEY; CDR2 reads SMNVEV (reference sequence). With 6 bases clipped from V and 3 bases from J, the junction kept 11 bases outside the gene matches. CDR3 sequence reads: CASRPGTASIYEQYF. In nucleotides, the CDR3 is TGTGCCAGCAGACCCGGGACAGCTTCCATCTACGAGCAGTACTTC.

The chain combines TRBV7-2 with TRBJ2-2; D call uncertain. CDR1 SGHTA and CDR2 FQGNSA come from the germline V gene. The ends were cut back, 8 bases at V and 1 base at J, with 14 bases in the middle. The length of the CDR3 is 15 residues. The CDR3 DNA sequence: TGTGCCAGCCGGGCGGCGGTCCGGAACACCGGGGAGCTGTTTTTT. It yields the protein CASRAAVRNTGELFF.

The rearrangement joins TRBV6-1 to TRBJ1-2; D is uncertain. The V gene lost 3 bases and the J gene lost 2 bases, with 10 bases spanning the gap. This CDR3 contains 14 residues. The germline CDR1 and CDR2 sequences are MNHNS and SASEGT. The CDR3 coding sequence is TGTGCCAGCAGTGAGATTGATCTGAACTATGGCTACACCTTC. It yields the protein CASSEIDLNYGYTF.

V and J are TRBV27 and TRBJ2-3, with 9 bases aligning to TRBD2. The CDR3 loop spans 17 amino acids. The trim removed 3 bases at V and 2 bases at J, leaving 9 bases unmatched. Germline V gene data show CDR1 as MNHEY and CDR2 as SMNVEV (reference sequence). CDR3 nucleotide sequence: TGTGCCAGCAGTTTCTATCCGTTAGCGGGGGACACAGATACGCAGTATTTT. It specifies CASSFYPLAGDTDTQYF.

The CDR3 protein is CANGRKGHPTEAFF. The CDR3 DNA sequence: TGTGCCAATGGCAGAAAGGGACATCCCACTGAAGCTTTCTTT. The rearrangement links TRBV6-5 to TRBJ1-1; maybe TRBD1 (6 bases). Germline V CDR1 and CDR2: MNHEY, SVGAGI. The CDR3 runs 14 residues. V was trimmed by 10 bases and J by 4 bases, leaving 19 bases between them.

The chain recombines TRBV14 with TRBJ2-7; D is undetermined. The V gene's germline CDR1 is SGHDN and CDR2 FVKESK. The V and J ends lost 3 bases and 0 bases respectively, with 3 bases between them. The CDR3 runs 12 residues. Here the CDR3 reads CASSQYSYEQYF. The CDR3 coding sequence is TGTGCCAGCAGCCAGTACTCCTACGAGCAGTACTTC.

The chain combines TRBV4-3 with TRBJ1-5; tentative D call: TRBD1 (5 bases). V was shortened by 0 bases and J by 7 bases, with 10 bases between the two germline ends. The germline CDR1 and CDR2 sequences are LGHNA and YSLEER. The CDR3 consists of 14 residues. In DNA, the CDR3 is TGCGCCAGCAGCCAAGATTATCGGGGGCAGCCCCAGCATTTT. It encodes CASSQDYRGQPQHF.

V is TRBV2 and J is TRBJ1-4, with 11 bases fitting TRBD1. Per the germline V gene, CDR1 is SNHLY and CDR2 is FYNNEI. The CDR3 extends over 14 amino acids. The V segment lost 6 bases and the J segment 7 bases; nucleotides outside the gene matches: 4. The CDR3 spells CASRTGTGGEKLFF. The CDR3 coding sequence is TGTGCCAGCAGGACCGGGACAGGGGGTGAAAAACTGTTTTTT.

The V and J genes are TRBV9 and TRBJ2-2; TRBD1 might be the D (6 bases). The V gene's germline CDR1 is SGDLS and CDR2 YYNGEE. This CDR3 region has 15 residues. Trimming pared 4 bases from V and 4 bases from J, leaving 14 bases between. The CDR3 coding sequence is TGTGCCAGCAGCCCGCAGGGGCTCTTCACCGGGGAGCTGTTTTTT. Amino acid sequence: CASSPQGLFTGELFF.

The genes are TRBV9 and TRBJ2-3, with 7 bases aligning to TRBD2. The junction had 10 bases not matched to a gene; V was cut back by 0 bases and J by 0 bases. The CDR3 runs to 18 residues. Germline-derived CDR1 and CDR2 are SGDLS and YYNGEE. The CDR3 coding sequence is TGTGCCAGCAGCGTAGACGAGGGAGGGTGGTATAGCACAGATACGCAGTATTTT. It is translated as CASSVDEGGWYSTDTQYF.

V usage is TRBV5-6 and J usage is TRBJ2-2; D unresolved. The CDR3 has 13 amino acids. Per germline, CDR1 SGHDT and CDR2 YYEEEE. Deletions cut 1 base from V and 6 bases from J, with 7 bases between. The CDR3 DNA sequence: TGTGCCAGCAGCTTGATAAGTCCCGGGGAGCTGTTTTTT. This sequence encodes CASSLISPGELFF.

The V call is TRBV10-3, the J call TRBJ2-3; D not certain. This CDR3 comprises 16 residues. Germline lookup yields CDR1 ENHRY and CDR2 SYGVKD. V was shortened by 5 bases and J by 2 bases, with 17 bases between the two germline ends. The CDR3 region has the DNA TGTGCCATCAGTAGGAACAGCGCTCGAAACACAGATACGCAGTATTTT. It translates to CAISRNSARNTDTQYF.

In regard to this clone: A read error may account for a junction end that differs from germline. The chain links TRBV7-9 to TRBJ1-2, with D possibly matching TRBD1 (5 bases). The germline V gene encodes CDR1 SEHNR and CDR2 FQNEAQ (reference sequence). CDR3 size: 14 residues. The CDR3 protein is CASILLTANYGYTF. CDR3 nucleotides: TGTGCCAGCATCTTATTGACAGCAAACTATGGCTACACCTTC. The full variable domain, in which reference TRBV7-9 and TRBJ1-2 provide the parts outside the CDR3, is DTGVSQNPRHKITKRGQNVTFRCDPISEHNRLYWYRQTLGQGPEFLTYFQNEAQLEKSRLLSDRFSAERPKGSFSTLEIQRTEQGDSAMYLCASILLTANYGYTFGSGTRLTVV.

In this sample, this clone turned up a few times. This chain links TRBV9 with TRBJ2-1, with D perhaps being TRBD1 or TRBD2 (5 bases each). V dropped 2 bases and J dropped 10 bases, with 16 bases sitting between them. The CDR3 is 14 amino acids. Germline V gives CDR1 SGDLS, CDR2 YYNGEE. The CDR3 here is CASSVGTVHSEQFF. The CDR3 nucleotides are TGTGCCAGCAGCGTTGGGACGGTACACTCGGAGCAGTTCTTC.

The J gene is TRBJ2-1, the V gene TRBV20-1; D call uncertain. CDR1 and CDR2 (germline): DFQATT, SNEGSKA (reference sequence). V dropped 3 bases and J dropped 0 bases, with 3 bases sitting between them. The CDR3 extends over 12 amino acids. CDR3 sequence reads: CSASSSYNEQFF. Here the CDR3 DNA reads TGCAGTGCTAGTAGCTCCTACAATGAGCAGTTCTTC.

This chain links TRBV30 with TRBJ2-3; 8 nucleotides match TRBD2. Germline CDR1 reads GTSNPN; CDR2 reads SVGIG (reference sequence). The CDR3 length is 14 residues. J gave up 2 bases and V 2 bases, and 3 bases lay outside the gene matches. CDR3: CAWSPGLATDTQYF. For the CDR3, the DNA is TGTGCCTGGAGTCCCGGACTAGCCACAGATACGCAGTATTTT.

A few counts support this clone. The rearrangement uses TRBV25-1 and TRBJ2-7; tentative D call: TRBD2 (6 bases). V dropped 4 bases and J dropped 7 bases, with 11 bases sitting between them. The CDR3 is 12 residues long. The germline CDR1 and CDR2 sequences are MGHDK and SYGVNS. Here the CDR3 DNA reads TGTGCCAGCAGTGGCGGGGCAGGGGAGCAGTACTTC. This gives the protein CASSGGAGEQYF.

This clone came up once. This rearrangement joins TRBV5-5 to TRBJ1-2; no firm D call. This CDR3 spans 15 amino acids. V lost 2 bases and J 8 bases, leaving 19 bases between the germline ends. The germline CDR1 and CDR2 sequences are SGHKS and YYEKEE (reference sequence). The DNA of the CDR3 is TGTGCCAGCAGCTTACCGGACCTCGGGCGTAACGGCTACACCTTC. This codes for CASSLPDLGRNGYTF.